This TCR beta chain was obtained from a study of blood T cells in healthy people across ages. Findings and limits, study-wide: There was a strong correlation between TCR beta diversity and naive T cell percentage.

All donors came from Russia, were Caucasian and healthy, and spanned ages roughly 6 to 100. Peripheral blood from each donor was collected in a volume of roughly 9.8 milliliters. As for this clonotype: What it binds is not known.

A sample-barcoded 5' primer and a J-beta primer mix were used in a second PCR of roughly 6 to 11 cycles. TCRdb re-called the 5' RACE reads with MiXCR, one entry per CDR3 protein. There are about 760,000 distinct CDR3 sequences in the sample; around 25% occur only once, and 9.4% lies in the top ten. The CDR3 is made up of 18 amino acids. Germline V lookup: CDR1 SGHTA, CDR2 FQGNSA. These same records also appear under a second study, on T cells of mothers and their children.

This chain uses TRBV7-2 with TRBJ2-5; 7 bases are shared with TRBD2. Gene TRBJ2-1 matches the end of the DNA better, so the J call may be wrong. The material sequenced was blood. This TCR was recovered from a boy aged 5-17 years in good health. CDR3 nucleotide sequence: TGTGCCAGCAGCTTAAGGGTAGCAGGACTAGGGATTTACAATGAGCAGTTCTTC. It codes for CASSLRVAGLGIYNEQFF.